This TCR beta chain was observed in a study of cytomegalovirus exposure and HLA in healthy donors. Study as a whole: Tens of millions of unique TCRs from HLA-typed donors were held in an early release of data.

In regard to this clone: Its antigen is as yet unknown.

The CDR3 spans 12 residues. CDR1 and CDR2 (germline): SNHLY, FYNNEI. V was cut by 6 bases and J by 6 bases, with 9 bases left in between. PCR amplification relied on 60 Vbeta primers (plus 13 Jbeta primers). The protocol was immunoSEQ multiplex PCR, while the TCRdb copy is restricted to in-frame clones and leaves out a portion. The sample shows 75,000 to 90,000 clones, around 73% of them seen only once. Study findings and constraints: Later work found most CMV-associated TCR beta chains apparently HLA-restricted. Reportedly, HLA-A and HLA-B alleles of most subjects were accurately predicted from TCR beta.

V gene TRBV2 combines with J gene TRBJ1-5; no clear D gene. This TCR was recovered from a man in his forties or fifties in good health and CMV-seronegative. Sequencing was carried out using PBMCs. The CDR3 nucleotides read TGTGCCAGCAGGCCACATGGTCAGCCCCAGCATTTT. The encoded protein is CASRPHGQPQHF.